The present TCR beta chain was sequenced within a study of cytomegalovirus exposure and HLA in healthy donors. General study findings and limits: The study designated 150 or so TCR beta chains cytomegalovirus-associated. Reported performance of the classifier showed diagnosis of cytomegalovirus status with high specificity and sensitivity. Follow-up analysis seemed to connect common viral pathogens with several of the most significant clusters identified. Immune exposure data for these donors was limited to CMV serostatus.

The CDR3 length is 14 residues. Germline V gives CDR1 SEHNR, CDR2 FQNEAQ (reference sequence). A multiplex PCR was run with 60 Vbeta primers and 13 Jbeta primers. Sequencing used immunoSEQ multiplex PCR; TCRdb keeps in-frame clones, though not all of them. The top ten clones hold 1% of a sample with about 160,000 clones, roughly 78% of them seen once. A note on this clone: Its antigen remains unknown. An end of the junction differs from the germline gene, which may be a read error.

This rearrangement joins TRBV7-9 to TRBJ1-1, with D unresolved. The sample taken for sequencing was PBMCs. This clonotype originated in a woman in her forties or fifties in good health and CMV-seropositive. The CDR3, as DNA: TGTTCCAGCAGCGCAGGACTGACGAACACTGAAGCTTTCTTT. Protein product: CSSSAGLTNTEAFF.